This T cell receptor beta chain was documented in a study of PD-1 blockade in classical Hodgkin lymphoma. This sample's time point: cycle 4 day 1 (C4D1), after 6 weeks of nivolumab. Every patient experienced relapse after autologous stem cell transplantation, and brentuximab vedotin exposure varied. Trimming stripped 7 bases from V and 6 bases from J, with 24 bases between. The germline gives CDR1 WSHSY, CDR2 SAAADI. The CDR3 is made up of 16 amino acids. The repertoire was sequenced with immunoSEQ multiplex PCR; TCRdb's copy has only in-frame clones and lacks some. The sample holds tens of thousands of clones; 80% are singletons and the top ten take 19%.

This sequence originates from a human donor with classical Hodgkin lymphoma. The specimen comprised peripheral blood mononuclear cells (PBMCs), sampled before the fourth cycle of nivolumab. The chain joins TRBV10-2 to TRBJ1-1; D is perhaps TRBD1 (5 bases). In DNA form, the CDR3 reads TGCGCCAGCACCCTCAAAGAGGGGCGCCAGGTCCCTGAAGCTTTCTTT. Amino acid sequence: CASTLKEGRQVPEAFF.